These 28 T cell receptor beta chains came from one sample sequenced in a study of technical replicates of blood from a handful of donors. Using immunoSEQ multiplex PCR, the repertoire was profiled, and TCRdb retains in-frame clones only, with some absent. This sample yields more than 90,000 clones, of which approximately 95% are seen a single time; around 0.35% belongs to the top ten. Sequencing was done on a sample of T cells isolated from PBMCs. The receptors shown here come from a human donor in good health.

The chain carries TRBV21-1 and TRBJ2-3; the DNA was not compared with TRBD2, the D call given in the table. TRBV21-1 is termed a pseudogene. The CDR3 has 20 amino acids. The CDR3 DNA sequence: TGTGCCAGCCCCAGGTGGGTTCCGGCGGATGGGCGGGAGTGCACAGATACGCAGTATTTT. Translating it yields CASPRWVPADGRECTDTQYF.

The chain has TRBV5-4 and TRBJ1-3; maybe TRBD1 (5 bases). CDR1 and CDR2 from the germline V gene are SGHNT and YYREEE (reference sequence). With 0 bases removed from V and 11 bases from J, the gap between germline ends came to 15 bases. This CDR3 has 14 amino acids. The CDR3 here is CASSLDLGLLSIYF. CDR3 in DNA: TGTGCCAGCAGCTTGGATCTGGGACTGCTCTCCATATATTTT.

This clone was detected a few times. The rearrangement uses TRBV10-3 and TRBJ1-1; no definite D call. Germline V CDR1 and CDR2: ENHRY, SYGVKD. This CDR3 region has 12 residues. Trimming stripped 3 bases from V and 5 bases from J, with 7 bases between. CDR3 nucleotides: TGTGCCATCAGTGACCGAGAGACTGAAGCTTTCTTT. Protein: CAISDRETEAFF.

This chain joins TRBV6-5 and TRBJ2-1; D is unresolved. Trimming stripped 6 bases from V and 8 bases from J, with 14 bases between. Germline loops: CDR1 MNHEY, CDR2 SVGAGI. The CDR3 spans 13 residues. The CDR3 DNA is TGTGCCAGCAGCCAGGATCCCCTTGATGAGCAGTTCTTC. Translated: CASSQDPLDEQFF.

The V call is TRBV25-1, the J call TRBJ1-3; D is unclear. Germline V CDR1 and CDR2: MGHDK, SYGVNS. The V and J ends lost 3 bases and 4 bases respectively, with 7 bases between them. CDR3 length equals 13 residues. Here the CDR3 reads CASSDSGGNTIYF. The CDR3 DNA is TGTGCCAGCAGTGACTCGGGAGGAAACACCATATATTTT.

CDR3 amino acids: CASSQDLMGDYGYTF. The CDR3 nucleotides read TGCGCCAGCAGCCAAGATTTGATGGGAGATTATGGCTACACCTTC. V gene TRBV4-1 combines with J gene TRBJ1-2, with D unclear. Germline V CDR1 and CDR2: MGHRA, YSYEKL. The CDR3 has 15 residues. V was cut by 0 bases and J by 5 bases, with 13 bases left in between.

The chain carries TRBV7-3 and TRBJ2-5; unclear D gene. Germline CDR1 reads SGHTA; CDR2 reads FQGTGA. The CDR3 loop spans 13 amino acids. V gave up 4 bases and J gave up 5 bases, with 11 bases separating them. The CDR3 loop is CASSYDSTETQYF. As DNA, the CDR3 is TGTGCCAGCAGCTATGACTCTACGGAGACCCAGTACTTC.

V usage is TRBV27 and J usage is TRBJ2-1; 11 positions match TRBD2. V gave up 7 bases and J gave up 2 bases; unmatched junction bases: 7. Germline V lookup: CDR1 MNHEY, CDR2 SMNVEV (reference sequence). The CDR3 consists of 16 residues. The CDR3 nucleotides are TGTGCCAGCACCAATAGCGGGGGGGAGGCCTACAATGAGCAGTTCTTC. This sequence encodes CASTNSGGEAYNEQFF.

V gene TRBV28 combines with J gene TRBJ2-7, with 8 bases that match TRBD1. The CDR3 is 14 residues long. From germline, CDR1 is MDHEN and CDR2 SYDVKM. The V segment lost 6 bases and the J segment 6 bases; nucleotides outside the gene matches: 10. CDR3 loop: CASRYMTGVTEQYF. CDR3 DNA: TGTGCCAGCAGATATATGACAGGGGTCACCGAGCAGTACTTC.

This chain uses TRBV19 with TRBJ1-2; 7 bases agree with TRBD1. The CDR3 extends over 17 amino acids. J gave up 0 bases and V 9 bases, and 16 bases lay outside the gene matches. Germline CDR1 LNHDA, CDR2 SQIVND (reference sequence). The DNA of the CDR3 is TGTGCCAGCAAAAGGGCTTACAGGGGAGTAACTAACTATGGCTACACCTTC. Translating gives CASKRAYRGVTNYGYTF.

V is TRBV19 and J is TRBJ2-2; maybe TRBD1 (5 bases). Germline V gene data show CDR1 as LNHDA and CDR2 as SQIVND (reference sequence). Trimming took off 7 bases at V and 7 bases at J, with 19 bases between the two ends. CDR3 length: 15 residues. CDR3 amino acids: CASNQGLVRHGELFF. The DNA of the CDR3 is TGTGCCAGTAACCAGGGCTTGGTTAGGCACGGGGAGCTGTTTTTT.

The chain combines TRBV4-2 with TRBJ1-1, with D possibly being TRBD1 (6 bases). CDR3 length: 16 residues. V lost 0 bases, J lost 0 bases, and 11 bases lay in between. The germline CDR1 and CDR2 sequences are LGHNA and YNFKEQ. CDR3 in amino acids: CASSQEWTDMNTEAFF. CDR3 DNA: TGTGCCAGCAGCCAAGAATGGACAGATATGAACACTGAAGCTTTCTTT.

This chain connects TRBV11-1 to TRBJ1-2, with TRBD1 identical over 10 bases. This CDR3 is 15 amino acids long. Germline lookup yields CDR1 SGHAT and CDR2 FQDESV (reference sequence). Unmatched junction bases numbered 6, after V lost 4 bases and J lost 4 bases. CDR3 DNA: TGTGCCAGCAGCTCTTCGACAGGGGGCGTCTATGGCTACACCTTC. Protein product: CASSSSTGGVYGYTF.

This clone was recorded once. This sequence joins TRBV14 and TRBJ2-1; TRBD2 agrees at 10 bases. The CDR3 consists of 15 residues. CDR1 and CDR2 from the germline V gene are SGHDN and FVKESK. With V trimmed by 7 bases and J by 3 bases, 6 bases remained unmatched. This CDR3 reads CASMSAGGIYNEQFF. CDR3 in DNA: TGTGCCAGCATGTCAGCGGGAGGGATCTACAATGAGCAGTTCTTC.

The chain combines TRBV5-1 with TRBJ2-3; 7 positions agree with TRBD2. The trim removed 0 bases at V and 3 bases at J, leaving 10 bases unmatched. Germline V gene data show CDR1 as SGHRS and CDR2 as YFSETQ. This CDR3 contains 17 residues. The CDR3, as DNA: TGCGCCAGCAGCTTGGCCGCGACCCGGCGGGGGACAGATACGCAGTATTTT. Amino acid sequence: CASSLAATRRGTDTQYF.

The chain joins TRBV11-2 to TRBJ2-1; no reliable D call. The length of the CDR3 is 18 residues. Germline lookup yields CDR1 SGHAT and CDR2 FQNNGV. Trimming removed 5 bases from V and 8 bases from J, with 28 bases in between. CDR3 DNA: TGTGCCAGCAGCCCCATTTCCGGGTCCAGATTCTCCGCGTATGAGCAGTTCTTC. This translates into CASSPISGSRFSAYEQFF.

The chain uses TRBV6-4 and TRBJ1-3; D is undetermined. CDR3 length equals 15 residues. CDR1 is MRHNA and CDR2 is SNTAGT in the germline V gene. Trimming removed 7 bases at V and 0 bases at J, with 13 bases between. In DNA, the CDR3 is TGTGCCAGCATGGCAGGCGTGAGCTCTGGAAACACCATATATTTT. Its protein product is CASMAGVSSGNTIYF.

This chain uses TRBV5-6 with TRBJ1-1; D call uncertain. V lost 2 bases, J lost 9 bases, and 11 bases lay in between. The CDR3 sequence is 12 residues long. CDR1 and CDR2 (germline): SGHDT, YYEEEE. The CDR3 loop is CASSFLGAQAFF. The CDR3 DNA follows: TGTGCCAGCAGCTTTTTGGGCGCGCAAGCTTTCTTT. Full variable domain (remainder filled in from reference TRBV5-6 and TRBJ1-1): DAGVTQSPTHLIKTRGQQVTLRCSPKSGHDTVSWYQQALGQGPQFIFQYYEEEERQRGNFPDRFSGHQFPNYSSELNVNALLLGDSALYLCASSFLGAQAFFGQGTRLTVV.

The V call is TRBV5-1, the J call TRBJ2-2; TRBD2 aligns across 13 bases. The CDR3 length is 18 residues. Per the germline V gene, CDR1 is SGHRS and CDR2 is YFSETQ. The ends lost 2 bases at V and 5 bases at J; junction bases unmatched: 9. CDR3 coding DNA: TGCGCCAGCAGCTTCATAGGACTAGCGGGAGCCGGGACCGGGGAGCTGTTTTTT. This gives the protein CASSFIGLAGAGTGELFF. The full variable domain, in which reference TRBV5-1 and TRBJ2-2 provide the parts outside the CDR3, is KAGVTQTPRYLIKTRGQQVTLSCSPISGHRSVSWYQQTPGQGLQFLFEYFSETQRNKGNFPGRFSGRQFSNSRSEMNVSTLELGDSALYLCASSFIGLAGAGTGELFFGEGSRLTVL.

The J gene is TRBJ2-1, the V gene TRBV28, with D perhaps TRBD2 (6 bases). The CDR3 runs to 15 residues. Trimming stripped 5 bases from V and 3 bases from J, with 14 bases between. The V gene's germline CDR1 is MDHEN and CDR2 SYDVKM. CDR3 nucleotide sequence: TGTGCCAGCAGTCCTCCTAGCGCCATCTACAATGAGCAGTTCTTC. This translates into CASSPPSAIYNEQFF.

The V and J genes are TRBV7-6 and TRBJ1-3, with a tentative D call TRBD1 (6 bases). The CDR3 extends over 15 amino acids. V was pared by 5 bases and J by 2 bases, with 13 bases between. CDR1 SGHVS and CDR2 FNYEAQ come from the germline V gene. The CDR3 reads CASSPRAGAGNTIYF. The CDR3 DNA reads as TGTGCCAGCAGCCCCAGGGCAGGGGCTGGAAACACCATATATTTT.

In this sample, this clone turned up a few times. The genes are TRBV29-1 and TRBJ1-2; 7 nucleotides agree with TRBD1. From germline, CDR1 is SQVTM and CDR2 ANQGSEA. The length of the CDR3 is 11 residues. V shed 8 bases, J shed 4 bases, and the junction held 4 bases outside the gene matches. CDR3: CSHRTGYGYTF. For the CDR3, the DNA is TGCAGCCACCGGACAGGCTATGGCTACACCTTC. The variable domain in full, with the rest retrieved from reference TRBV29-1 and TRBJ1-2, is SAVISQKPSRDICQRGTSLTIQCQVDSQVTMMFWYRQQPGQSLTLIATANQGSEATYESGFVIDKFPISRPNLTFSTLTVSNMSPEDSSIYLCSHRTGYGYTFGSGTRLTVV.

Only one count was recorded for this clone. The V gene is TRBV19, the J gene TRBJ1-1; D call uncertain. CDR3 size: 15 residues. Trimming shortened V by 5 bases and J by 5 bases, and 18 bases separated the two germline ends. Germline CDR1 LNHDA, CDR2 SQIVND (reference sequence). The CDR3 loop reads CASSLSPSPGTEAFF. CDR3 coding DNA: TGTGCCAGTAGTCTGAGCCCGTCCCCGGGGACTGAAGCTTTCTTT.

The CDR3 spells CATSRLGEGGNEQFF. CDR3 nucleotide sequence: TGTGCCACCAGCAGATTGGGGGAGGGGGGAAATGAGCAGTTCTTC. The rearrangement joins TRBV15 to TRBJ2-1; a possible D gene is TRBD2 (7 bases). The V gene's germline CDR1 is LNHNV and CDR2 YYDKDF (reference sequence). V was clipped by 2 bases and J by 7 bases, with 15 bases between them. The CDR3 has 15 amino acids.

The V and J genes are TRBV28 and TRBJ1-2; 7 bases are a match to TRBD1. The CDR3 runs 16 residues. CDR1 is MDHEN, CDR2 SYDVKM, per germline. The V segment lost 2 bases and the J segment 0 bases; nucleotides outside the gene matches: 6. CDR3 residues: CASSLGDSWPNYGYTF. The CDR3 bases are TGTGCCAGCAGTTTAGGGGACAGCTGGCCTAACTATGGCTACACCTTC.

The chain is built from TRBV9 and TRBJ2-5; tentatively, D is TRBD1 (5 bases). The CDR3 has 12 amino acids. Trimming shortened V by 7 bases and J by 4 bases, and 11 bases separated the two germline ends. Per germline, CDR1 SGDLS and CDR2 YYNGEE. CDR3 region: CASLGHLETQYF. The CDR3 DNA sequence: TGTGCCAGCCTAGGACATTTAGAGACCCAGTACTTC.

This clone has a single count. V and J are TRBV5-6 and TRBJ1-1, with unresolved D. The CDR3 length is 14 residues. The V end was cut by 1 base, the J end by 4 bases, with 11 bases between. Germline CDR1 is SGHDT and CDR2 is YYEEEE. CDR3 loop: CASSLFLASTEAFF. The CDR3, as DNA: TGTGCCAGCAGCTTGTTTCTAGCTTCCACTGAAGCTTTCTTT.

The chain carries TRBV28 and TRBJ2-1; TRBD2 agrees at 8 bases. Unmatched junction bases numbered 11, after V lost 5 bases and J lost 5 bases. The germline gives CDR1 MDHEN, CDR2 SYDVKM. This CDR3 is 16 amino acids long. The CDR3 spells CASSPTPGLGDNEQFF. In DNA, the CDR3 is TGTGCCAGCAGTCCGACGCCGGGACTAGGGGACAATGAGCAGTTCTTC.